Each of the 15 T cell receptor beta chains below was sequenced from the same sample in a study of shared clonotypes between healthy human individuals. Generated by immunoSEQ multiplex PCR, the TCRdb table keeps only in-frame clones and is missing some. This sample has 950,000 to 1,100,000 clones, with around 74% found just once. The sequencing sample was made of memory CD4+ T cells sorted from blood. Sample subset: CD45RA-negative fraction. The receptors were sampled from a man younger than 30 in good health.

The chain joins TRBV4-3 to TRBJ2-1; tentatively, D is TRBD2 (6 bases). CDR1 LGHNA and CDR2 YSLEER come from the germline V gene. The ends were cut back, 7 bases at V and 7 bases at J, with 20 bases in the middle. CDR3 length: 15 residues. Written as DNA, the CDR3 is TGCGCCAGCACGGCCTATTGGGGAGGAAGTAATGAGCAGTTCTTC. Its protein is CASTAYWGGSNEQFF.

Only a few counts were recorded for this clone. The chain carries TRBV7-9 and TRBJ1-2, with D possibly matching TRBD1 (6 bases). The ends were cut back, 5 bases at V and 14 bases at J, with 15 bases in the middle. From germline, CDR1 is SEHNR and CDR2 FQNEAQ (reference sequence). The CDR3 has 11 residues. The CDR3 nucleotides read TGTGCCAGCAGCCCCACAGGGAGGGAAACCTTC. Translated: CASSPTGRETF. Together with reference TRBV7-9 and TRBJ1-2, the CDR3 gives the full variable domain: DTGVSQNPRHKITKRGQNVTFRCDPISEHNRLYWYRQTLGQGPEFLTYFQNEAQLEKSRLLSDRFSAERPKGSFSTLEIQRTEQGDSAMYLCASSPTGRETFGSGTRLTVV.

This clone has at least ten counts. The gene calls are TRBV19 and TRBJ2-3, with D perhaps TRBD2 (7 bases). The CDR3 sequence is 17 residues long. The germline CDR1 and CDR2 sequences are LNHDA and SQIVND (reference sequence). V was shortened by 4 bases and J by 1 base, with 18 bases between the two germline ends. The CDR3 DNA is TGTGCCAGTAGTACAGGGATGAGGGGGGGAGGCACAGATACGCAGTATTTT. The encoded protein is CASSTGMRGGGTDTQYF. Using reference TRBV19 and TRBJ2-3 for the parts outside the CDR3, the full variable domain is DGGITQSPKYLFRKEGQNVTLSCEQNLNHDAMYWYRQDPGQGLRLIYYSQIVNDFQKGDIAEGYSVSREKKESFPLTVTSAQKNPTAFYLCASSTGMRGGGTDTQYFGPGTRLTVL.

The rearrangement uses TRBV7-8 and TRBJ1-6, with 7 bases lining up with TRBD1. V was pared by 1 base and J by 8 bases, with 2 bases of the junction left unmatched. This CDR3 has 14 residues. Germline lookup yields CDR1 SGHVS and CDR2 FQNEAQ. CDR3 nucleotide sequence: TGTGCCAGCAGCTTAGGGACAGGTTATTCACCCCTCCACTTT. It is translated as CASSLGTGYSPLHF.

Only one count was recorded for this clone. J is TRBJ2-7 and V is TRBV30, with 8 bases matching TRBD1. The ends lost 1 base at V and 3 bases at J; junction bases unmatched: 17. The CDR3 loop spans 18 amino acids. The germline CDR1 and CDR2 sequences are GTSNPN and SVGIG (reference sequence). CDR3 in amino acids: CAWSGAGGAYLLRYEQYF. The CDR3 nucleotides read TGTGCCTGGAGTGGAGCAGGGGGCGCTTACCTACTACGCTACGAGCAGTACTTC.

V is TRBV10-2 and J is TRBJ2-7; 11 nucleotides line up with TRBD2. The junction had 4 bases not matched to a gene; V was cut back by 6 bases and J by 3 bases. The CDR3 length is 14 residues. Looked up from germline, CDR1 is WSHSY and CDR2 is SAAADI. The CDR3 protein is CASRAGTSGYEQYF. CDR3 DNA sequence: TGCGCCAGCAGGGCCGGGACTAGCGGCTACGAGCAGTACTTC.

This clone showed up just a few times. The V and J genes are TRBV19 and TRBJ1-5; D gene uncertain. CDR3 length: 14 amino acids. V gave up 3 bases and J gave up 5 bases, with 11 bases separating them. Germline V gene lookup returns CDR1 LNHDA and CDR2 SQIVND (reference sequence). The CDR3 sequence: CASSMTDAYQPQHF. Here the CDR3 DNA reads TGTGCCAGTAGTATGACTGACGCGTATCAGCCCCAGCATTTT.

The CDR3 DNA reads TGTGCCAGCAGCGTTAACCCAGGGGAAGAGACCCAGTACTTC. Its protein product is CASSVNPGEETQYF. The chain is built from TRBV9 and TRBJ2-5; tentative D call: TRBD1 (6 bases). Germline CDR1 and CDR2: SGDLS and YYNGEE. V was cut by 2 bases and J by 3 bases, with 11 bases left in between. This CDR3 has 14 residues.

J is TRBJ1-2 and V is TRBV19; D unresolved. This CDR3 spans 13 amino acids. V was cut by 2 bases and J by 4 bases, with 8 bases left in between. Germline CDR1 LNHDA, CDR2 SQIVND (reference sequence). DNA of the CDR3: TGTGCCAGTAGTATAAACTCTGGCTATGGCTACACCTTC. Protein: CASSINSGYGYTF.

Written as DNA, the CDR3 is TGTGCCAGCAGTGAGGGGGCTATTGTGGTAGGGGAGCTGTTTTTT. This translates into CASSEGAIVVGELFF. The chain carries TRBV2 and TRBJ2-2; D possibly corresponds to TRBD1 (6 bases). Trimming took 3 bases from V and 8 from J, leaving 16 bases between them. The CDR3 contains 15 residues. CDR1 is SNHLY and CDR2 is FYNNEI in the germline V gene.

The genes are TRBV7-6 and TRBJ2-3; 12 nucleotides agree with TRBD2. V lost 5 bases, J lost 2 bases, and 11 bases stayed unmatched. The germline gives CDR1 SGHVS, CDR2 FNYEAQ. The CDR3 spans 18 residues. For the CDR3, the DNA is TGTGCCAGCAGCCTTGATCCTAGCGGGGGGGCCTACACAGATACGCAGTATTTT. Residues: CASSLDPSGGAYTDTQYF.

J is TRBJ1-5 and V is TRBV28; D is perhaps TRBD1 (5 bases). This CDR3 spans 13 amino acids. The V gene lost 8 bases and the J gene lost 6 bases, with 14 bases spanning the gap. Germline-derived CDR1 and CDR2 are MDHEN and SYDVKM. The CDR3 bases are TGTGCCAGCTTCAGGGAGGCGGGTCAGCCCCAGCATTTT. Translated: CASFREAGQPQHF.

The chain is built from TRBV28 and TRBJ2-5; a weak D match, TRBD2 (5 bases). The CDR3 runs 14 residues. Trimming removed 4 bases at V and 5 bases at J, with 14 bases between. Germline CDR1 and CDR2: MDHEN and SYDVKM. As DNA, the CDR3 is TGTGCCAGCAGTTCCCGGACTGGCGCGGAGACCCAGTACTTC. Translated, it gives CASSSRTGAETQYF.

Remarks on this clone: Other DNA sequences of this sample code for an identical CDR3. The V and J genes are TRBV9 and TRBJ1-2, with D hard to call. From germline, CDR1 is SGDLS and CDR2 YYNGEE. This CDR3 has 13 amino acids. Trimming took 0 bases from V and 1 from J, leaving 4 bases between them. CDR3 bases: TGTGCCAGCAGCGTAGGGGTTAACTATGGCTACACCTTC. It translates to CASSVGVNYGYTF.

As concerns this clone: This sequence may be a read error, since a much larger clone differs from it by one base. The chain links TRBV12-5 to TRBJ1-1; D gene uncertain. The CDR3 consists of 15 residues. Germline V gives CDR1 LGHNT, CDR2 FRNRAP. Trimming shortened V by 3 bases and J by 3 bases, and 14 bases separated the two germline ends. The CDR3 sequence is CASGFRSNADTEAFF. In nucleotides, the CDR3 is TGTGCTAGTGGTTTCCGCAGCAACGCGGACACTGAAGCTTTCTTT.